This record looks at one TCR beta chain sequence and its context. Per the study methods: Estimated nucleated cell counts came from reference gene primer amplification. The method was immunoSEQ multiplex PCR; TCRdb's version includes in-frame clones alone and lacks a portion of them. From that table come the V and J calls and clone size; the DNA was used to work out D and trimming. The sample carries roughly 77,000 clones, roughly 78% recorded once. The sample originates from a study of blood T cell repertoires in COVID-19. Study-level information: Collection of acute and convalescent COVID-19 samples took place in the United States, Italy and Spain. Nucleic acid was either cDNA or gDNA, and it came from T cells, B-cell-depleted T cells, or PBMCs.

V lost 1 base and J 3 bases, leaving 12 bases between the germline ends. Germline CDR1 is LGHNA and CDR2 is YNFKEQ. The CDR3 is made up of 15 amino acids. This TCR was recovered from a man aged 60 to 69 with active or convalescent COVID-19. Sequencing was done on a sample of peripheral blood. The chain links TRBV4-2 to TRBJ1-2; possible D gene TRBD1, 6 bases. CDR3 amino acids: CASSQGDKADYGYTF. The CDR3 DNA reads as TGTGCCAGCAGCCAAGGGGACAAGGCTGACTATGGCTACACCTTC.